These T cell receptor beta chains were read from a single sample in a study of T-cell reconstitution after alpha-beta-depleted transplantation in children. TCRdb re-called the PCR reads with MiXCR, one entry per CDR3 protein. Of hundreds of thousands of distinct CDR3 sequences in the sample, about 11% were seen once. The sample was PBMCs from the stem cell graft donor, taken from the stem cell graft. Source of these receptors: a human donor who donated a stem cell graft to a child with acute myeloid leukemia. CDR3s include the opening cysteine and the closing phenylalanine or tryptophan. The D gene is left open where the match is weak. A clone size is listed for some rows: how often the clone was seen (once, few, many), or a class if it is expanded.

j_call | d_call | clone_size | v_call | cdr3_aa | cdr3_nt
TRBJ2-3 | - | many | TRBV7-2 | CASSPLKGSDTQYF | TGTGCCAGCAGCCCCCTAAAGGGGTCAGATACGCAGTATTTT
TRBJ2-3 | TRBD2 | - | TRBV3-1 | CASSQGSLAGVNTQYF | TGTGCCAGCAGCCAAGGGTCCCTAGCGGGAGTAAATACGCAGTATTTT
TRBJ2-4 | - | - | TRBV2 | CASRPGTRGVQYF | TGTGCCAGCAGACCAGGGACCCGAGGTGTTCAGTACTTC
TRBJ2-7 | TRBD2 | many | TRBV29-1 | CSVDIAGALEQYF | TGCAGCGTTGATATAGCGGGAGCCCTCGAGCAGTACTTC
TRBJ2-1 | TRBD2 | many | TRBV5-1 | CASSPSAGAYNEQFF | TGCGCCAGCAGCCCCTCAGCGGGAGCGTACAATGAGCAGTTCTTC
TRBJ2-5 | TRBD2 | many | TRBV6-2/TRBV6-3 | CASSYGRVAETQYF | TGTGCCAGCAGTTATGGGAGGGTTGCAGAGACCCAGTACTTC
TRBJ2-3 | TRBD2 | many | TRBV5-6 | CASSATTGGETDTQYF | TGTGCCAGCAGCGCAACAACGGGGGGAGAGACAGATACGCAGTATTTT
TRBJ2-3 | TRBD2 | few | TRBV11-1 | CASSLGGSSGRGKEGTDTQYF | TGTGCCAGCAGCTTGGGTGGCTCTAGCGGGAGAGGAAAGGAAGGCACAGATACGCAGTATTTT
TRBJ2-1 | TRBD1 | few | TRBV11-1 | CASSLQQGYHEQFF | TGTGCCAGCAGCTTACAACAGGGGTACCATGAGCAGTTCTTC
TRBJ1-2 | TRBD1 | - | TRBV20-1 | CSAGGQGQLRGYTF | TGCAGTGCCGGGGGACAGGGCCAGTTACGGGGCTACACCTTC
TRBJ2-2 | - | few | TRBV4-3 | CASSQDQGSGGELFF | TGCGCCAGCAGCCAAGATCAAGGGTCCGGCGGGGAGCTGTTTTTT
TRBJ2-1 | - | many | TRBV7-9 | CASSSRGSNEQFF | TGTGCCAGCAGCTCGAGGGGTAGCAATGAGCAGTTCTTC
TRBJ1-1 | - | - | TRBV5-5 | CASLTGLNTEAFF | TGTGCCTCACTCACAGGGTTGAACACTGAAGCTTTCTTT
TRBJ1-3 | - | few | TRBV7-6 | CASSLGQVGNTIYF | TGTGCCAGCAGCTTAGGGCAGGTCGGAAACACCATATATTTT
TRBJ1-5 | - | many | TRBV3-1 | CASSQAPQGSSNQPQHF | TGTGCCAGCAGCCAAGCCCCACAGGGTAGTAGCAATCAGCCCCAGCATTTT
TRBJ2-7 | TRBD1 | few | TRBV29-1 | CSAETGGYEQYF | TGCAGCGCCGAGACAGGGGGCTACGAGCAGTACTTC
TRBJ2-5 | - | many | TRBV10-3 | CAIPVVAYETQYF | TGTGCCATCCCCGTGGTCGCCTATGAGACCCAGTACTTC
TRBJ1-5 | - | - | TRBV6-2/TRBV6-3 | CASSYAELPSNQPQHF | TGTGCCAGCAGTTACGCAGAACTACCTAGCAATCAGCCCCAGCATTTT
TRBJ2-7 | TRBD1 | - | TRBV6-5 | CASSYGAVMDRSAYEQYF | TGTGCCAGCAGTTACGGTGCGGTAATGGACAGGTCCGCCTACGAGCAGTACTTC
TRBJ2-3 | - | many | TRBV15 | CATSRDQGPGGSGTDTQYF | TGTGCCACCAGCAGAGATCAGGGTCCTGGGGGATCCGGCACAGATACGCAGTATTTT
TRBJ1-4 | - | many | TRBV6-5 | CASSYSGGGGTRKLFF | TGTGCCAGCAGTTACTCTGGGGGAGGGGGAACACGAAAACTGTTTTTT
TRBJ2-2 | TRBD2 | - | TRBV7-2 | CASSLVGTSGSTGELFF | TGTGCCAGCAGCTTAGTAGGGACTAGCGGTAGCACCGGGGAGCTGTTTTTT
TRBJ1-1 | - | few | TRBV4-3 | CASSTRTEPNTEAFF | TGCGCCAGCAGCACCCGGACAGAGCCGAACACTGAAGCTTTCTTT
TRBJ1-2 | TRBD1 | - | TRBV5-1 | CASSLDRGMNGYTF | TGCGCCAGCAGCCTGGACAGGGGAATGAATGGCTACACCTTC
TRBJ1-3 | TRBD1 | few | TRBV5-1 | CASQGGTGDAGNTIYF | TGCGCCAGCCAAGGCGGGACAGGGGACGCTGGAAACACCATATATTTT
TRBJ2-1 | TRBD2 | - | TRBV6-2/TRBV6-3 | CASSSPISSGRTTHEQFF | TGTGCCAGCAGTTCTCCGATTTCTAGCGGGAGAACGACCCATGAGCAGTTCTTC
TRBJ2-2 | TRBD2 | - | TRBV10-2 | CASSDRLAVNTGELFF | TGCGCCAGCAGTGATAGGCTAGCGGTTAACACCGGGGAGCTGTTTTTT
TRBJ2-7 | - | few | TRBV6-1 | CASSESAGLLGDEQYF | TGTGCCAGCAGTGAATCCGCGGGACTTCTCGGCGACGAGCAGTACTTC
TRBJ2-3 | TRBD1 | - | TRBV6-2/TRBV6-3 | CAIHWDRAKSTDTQYF | TGTGCCATCCATTGGGACAGAGCTAAATCCACAGATACGCAGTATTTT
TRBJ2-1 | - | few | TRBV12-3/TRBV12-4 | CASTSPLYNEQFF | TGTGCCAGCACCTCCCCCCTGTACAATGAGCAGTTCTTC
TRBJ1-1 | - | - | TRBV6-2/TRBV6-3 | CASGPRGVGEAFF | TGTGCCAGCGGCCCTCGGGGGGTGGGTGAAGCTTTCTTT
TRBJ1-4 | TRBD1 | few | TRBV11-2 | CASSEDRGRGEKLFF | TGTGCCAGCAGCGAAGACAGGGGGAGGGGTGAAAAACTGTTTTTT
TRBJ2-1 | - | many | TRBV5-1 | CASGDPTLNHEQFF | TGCGCCAGCGGGGACCCTACGCTCAACCATGAGCAGTTCTTC